Below are 25 T cell receptor beta chains sequenced from a single sample in a study of OX40 agonist ivuxolimab in advanced cancers. Produced via immunoSEQ multiplex PCR; TCRdb's table is partial and in-frame only. Of approximately 80,000 clones listed, about 90% are singletons. Specimen: CD4+ or CD8+ T cells sorted from blood, collected in a trial of the OX40 agonist ivuxolimab. The receptor set was obtained from an adult with an advanced solid tumor such as melanoma, head and neck, liver or kidney cancer.

This clone was detected a few times. The CDR3 protein is CASSAGGYTF. CDR3 DNA: TGTGCCAGCAGCGCCGGGGGGTACACCTTC. The V and J genes are TRBV6-4 and TRBJ1-2; D is perhaps TRBD1 (5 bases). V was trimmed by 6 bases and J by 11 bases, leaving 10 bases between them. Germline values: CDR1 MRHNA, CDR2 SNTAGT. This CDR3 is built from 10 residues.

The V and J genes are TRBV4-1 and TRBJ1-5; D unclear. The CDR3 consists of 16 residues. Germline values: CDR1 MGHRA, CDR2 YSYEKL. Between the trimmed V and J ends, which lost 1 base and 6 bases, there was a span of 16 bases. The CDR3, as DNA: TGCGCCAGCAGCCAAGGATACGGCGGGCCTGGTCAGCCCCAGCATTTT. Protein sequence: CASSQGYGGPGQPQHF.

The V gene is TRBV20-1, the J gene TRBJ2-1; D is uncertain. From germline, CDR1 is DFQATT and CDR2 SNEGSKA (reference sequence). The CDR3 totals 11 residues. Trimming stripped 6 bases from V and 12 bases from J, with 15 bases between. The DNA for the CDR3 is TGCAGTGCCCGCGGACCCCCTGGGCAGTTCTTC. Residues: CSARGPPGQFF.

V and J are TRBV5-1 and TRBJ1-1; the D is unclear. With 1 base removed from V and 0 bases from J, the gap between germline ends came to 16 bases. The CDR3 contains 17 residues. CDR1 is SGHRS and CDR2 is YFSETQ in the germline V gene. The CDR3 here is CASSLNGEKPMNTEAFF. CDR3 coding DNA: TGCGCCAGCAGCTTGAACGGGGAGAAGCCCATGAACACTGAAGCTTTCTTT.

This chain links TRBV7-2 with TRBJ2-6; D unresolved. The CDR3 covers 16 residues. Germline CDR1 reads SGHTA; CDR2 reads FQGNSA. The ends were cut back, 2 bases at V and 2 bases at J, with 10 bases in the middle. The DNA of the CDR3 is TGTGCCAGCAGCTTATTTGGGGTCCCTGGGGCCAACGTCCTGACTTTC. It is translated as CASSLFGVPGANVLTF.

The J gene is TRBJ2-7, the V gene TRBV19; tentative D call: TRBD2 (8 bases). Trimming cost V 5 bases and J 1 base, with 15 bases left between them. CDR1 LNHDA and CDR2 SQIVND come from the germline V gene (reference sequence). The CDR3 has 15 amino acids. CDR3 DNA: TGTGCCAGTAGTTCTATAGCGGGACAGTCCTACGAGCAGTACTTC. This gives the protein CASSSIAGQSYEQYF. The full variable domain, completed using reference TRBV19 and TRBJ2-7, is DGGITQSPKYLFRKEGQNVTLSCEQNLNHDAMYWYRQDPGQGLRLIYYSQIVNDFQKGDIAEGYSVSREKKESFPLTVTSAQKNPTAFYLCASSSIAGQSYEQYFGPGTRLTVT.

This chain links TRBV9 with TRBJ1-4; 9 bases align to TRBD1. Germline V gene sequence: CDR1 SGDLS, CDR2 YYNGEE. The CDR3 totals 17 residues. After removal of 1 base from V and 7 bases from J, the junction contained 11 bases not matched to a gene. The CDR3: CASSVPVGGQGSEKLFF. DNA of the CDR3: TGTGCCAGCAGCGTACCCGTCGGCGGACAGGGGAGTGAAAAACTGTTTTTT.

The chain links TRBV5-6 to TRBJ1-2; 7 bases match TRBD1. The V gene end was trimmed by 3 bases and the J gene end by 4 bases; junction bases not matched to a gene: 9. Germline V gene data show CDR1 as SGHDT and CDR2 as YYEEEE. The CDR3 extends over 15 amino acids. Here the CDR3 DNA reads TGTGCCAGCAGCTCTCGCGACAGGGCACCCTATGGCTACACCTTC. Protein product: CASSSRDRAPYGYTF.

The chain employs TRBV11-3 and TRBJ2-7; D is perhaps TRBD1 or TRBD2 (6 bases each). The germline gives CDR1 SGHNT, CDR2 YENEEA. The CDR3 is made up of 16 amino acids. V dropped 1 base and J dropped 2 bases, with 15 bases sitting between them. The CDR3 DNA sequence: TGTGCCAGCAGCTTAGGTTGGTTCGGGGGCGCCTACGAGCAGTACTTC. It encodes CASSLGWFGGAYEQYF. Based on the CDR3 plus reference TRBV11-3 and TRBJ2-7, the full variable domain is EAGVVQSPRYKIIEKKQPVAFWCNPISGHNTLYWYLQNLGQGPELLIRYENEEAVDDSQLPKDRFSAERLKGVDSTLKIQPAELGDSAVYLCASSLGWFGGAYEQYFGPGTRLTVT.

DNA of the CDR3: TGTGCCAGCAGAGGGGCTAGCGGGAGTTACGAGCAGTACTTC. Amino acid sequence: CASRGASGSYEQYF. This chain links TRBV2 with TRBJ2-7; 10 nucleotides line up with TRBD2. V lost 6 bases and J lost 4; bases outside the gene matches: 6. There are 14 residues in the CDR3. In germline, CDR1 is SNHLY, CDR2 FYNNEI.

CDR3 sequence reads: CASSPSGEGEQYF. The CDR3 coding sequence is TGTGCCAGCTCCCCTAGCGGCGAGGGGGAGCAGTACTTC. The V and J genes are TRBV19 and TRBJ2-7, with 7 bases lining up with TRBD2. J gave up 7 bases and V 9 bases, and 12 bases lay outside the gene matches. Germline-derived CDR1 and CDR2 are LNHDA and SQIVND (reference sequence). The CDR3 covers 13 residues.

V gene TRBV29-1 combines with J gene TRBJ1-4; the match to TRBD1 covers 8 bases. CDR3 length: 12 amino acids. The germline V gene has CDR1 SQVTM and CDR2 ANQGSEA. V lost 4 bases to trimming and J lost 7 bases; unmatched junction nucleotides: 2. CDR3 sequence (DNA): TGCAGCGTTGGTCAGGGGGCTGAAAAACTGTTTTTT. It codes for CSVGQGAEKLFF.

The rearrangement uses TRBV6-5 and TRBJ1-4, with D unclear. Trimming pared 2 bases from V and 2 bases from J, leaving 6 bases between. Germline assignment: CDR1 MNHEY and CDR2 SVGAGI. The CDR3 spans 14 residues. Here the CDR3 DNA reads TGTGCCAGCAGTTACAGGGAGACTAATGAAAAACTGTTTTTT. It is translated as CASSYRETNEKLFF.

The rearrangement joins TRBV27 to TRBJ2-1; D is perhaps TRBD2 (5 bases). Trimming left V 3 bases short and J 5 bases short, with 11 bases between. Per germline, CDR1 MNHEY and CDR2 SMNVEV (reference sequence). The CDR3 has 14 residues. The CDR3 DNA follows: TGTGCCAGCAGTTTTACCCGACTAAACAATGAGCAGTTCTTC. This encodes CASSFTRLNNEQFF.

This clone was detected once. Sequence at one end of the junction differs from germline and may be a read error. The rearrangement links TRBV28 to TRBJ2-2, with D uncertain. Germline-derived CDR1 and CDR2 are MDHEN and SYDVKM. This CDR3 has 15 amino acids. Here the CDR3 reads CASSYALTGTRELFF. In nucleotides, the CDR3 is TGTGCCAGCTCATATGCCTTAACTGGCACCCGGGAGCTGTTTTTT.

This chain uses TRBV10-3 with TRBJ2-2; D remains unclear. Germline CDR1 reads ENHRY; CDR2 reads SYGVKD. The germline V and J ends were trimmed by 10 bases and 3 bases, with 9 bases remaining between them. This CDR3 is built from 12 residues. The CDR3 is CATRRDTGELFF. In DNA, the CDR3 is TGTGCCACCAGACGGGACACCGGGGAGCTGTTTTTT.

The V and J genes are TRBV6-4 and TRBJ1-1; D remains ambiguous. The germline gives CDR1 MRHNA, CDR2 SNTAGT. The CDR3 is made up of 13 amino acids. Trimming left V 4 bases short and J 1 base short, with 7 bases between. CDR3 sequence reads: CASSVSRNTEAFF. CDR3 in DNA: TGTGCCAGCAGTGTGAGCCGGAACACTGAAGCTTTCTTT.

This CDR3 reads CASSWTDNSGNTIYF. Written as DNA, the CDR3 is TGTGCCAGCAGCTGGACAGACAACTCTGGAAACACCATATATTTT. The gene calls are TRBV7-9 and TRBJ1-3, with D possibly TRBD1 on 6 matching bases. The V gene's germline CDR1 is SEHNR and CDR2 FQNEAQ (reference sequence). The V end was cut by 4 bases, the J end by 0 bases, with 10 bases between. The CDR3 sequence is 15 residues long.

The chain joins TRBV7-2 to TRBJ2-1; 7 bases are shared with TRBD2. CDR1 and CDR2 (germline): SGHTA, FQGNSA. CDR3 size: 12 residues. With 4 bases clipped from V and 9 bases from J, the junction kept 3 bases outside the gene matches. The CDR3 nucleotides are TGTGCCAGCAGCTATACGGGGGGTGAGCAGTTCTTC. Protein sequence: CASSYTGGEQFF.

The chain is built from TRBV5-5 and TRBJ1-2, with 12 bases that match TRBD1. The length of the CDR3 is 15 residues. Germline CDR1 is SGHKS and CDR2 is YYEKEE (reference sequence). V dropped 3 bases and J dropped 4; count of bases not matched to a gene: 4. Written as DNA, the CDR3 is TGTGCCAGCAGCTGGGACAGGGGGCCTGGCTATGGCTACACCTTC. Amino acid sequence: CASSWDRGPGYGYTF. The variable domain in full, completed from reference TRBV5-5 and TRBJ1-2, reads DAGVTQSPTHLIKTRGQQVTLRCSPISGHKSVSWYQQVLGQGPQFIFQYYEKEERGRGNFPDRFSARQFPNYSSELNVNALLLGDSALYLCASSWDRGPGYGYTFGSGTRLTVV.

The chain couples TRBV18 to TRBJ2-3; 8 bases are shared with TRBD2. The CDR3 runs 16 residues. The germline V gene has CDR1 KGHSH and CDR2 LQKENI. The junction had 5 bases not matched to a gene; V was cut back by 0 bases and J by 3 bases. CDR3 protein: CASSPPAGGGTDTQYF. CDR3 nucleotide sequence: TGTGCCAGCTCACCACCTGCGGGGGGCGGTACAGATACGCAGTATTTT.

This chain connects TRBV9 to TRBJ2-2; the D gene is possibly TRBD1 (6 bases). From germline, CDR1 is SGDLS and CDR2 YYNGEE. The germline V and J ends were trimmed by 2 bases and 5 bases, with 7 bases remaining between them. This CDR3 has 13 amino acids. The CDR3 DNA reads as TGTGCCAGCAGCGTTACAGGGACCGGGGAGCTGTTTTTT. As protein: CASSVTGTGELFF. The full variable domain, its missing parts supplied by reference TRBV9 and TRBJ2-2, is DSGVTQTPKHLITATGQRVTLRCSPRSGDLSVYWYQQSLDQGLQFLIQYYNGEERAKGNILERFSAQQFPDLHSELNLSSLELGDSALYFCASSVTGTGELFFGEGSRLTVL.

The chain employs TRBV5-1 and TRBJ2-3, with D unclear. This CDR3 is built from 15 residues. Germline CDR1 and CDR2: SGHRS and YFSETQ. V was pared by 4 bases and J by 2 bases, with 14 bases between. CDR3 amino acids: CASSPKRKVTDTQYF. The CDR3 bases are TGCGCCAGCAGCCCGAAGAGAAAAGTCACAGATACGCAGTATTTT.

V gene TRBV30 combines with J gene TRBJ1-6; the D gene is possibly TRBD1 (6 bases). Germline V lookup: CDR1 GTSNPN, CDR2 SVGIG (reference sequence). V dropped 5 bases and J dropped 4 bases, with 6 bases sitting between them. CDR3 length: 12 residues. The CDR3 protein is CAWGQYNSPLHF. As DNA, the CDR3 is TGTGCCTGGGGACAGTATAATTCACCCCTCCACTTT.

This clone was recorded once. The rearrangement links TRBV15 to TRBJ2-2, with 8 bases matching TRBD1. Unmatched junction bases numbered 7, after V lost 5 bases and J lost 5 bases. The CDR3 contains 15 residues. Germline loops: CDR1 LNHNV, CDR2 YYDKDF (reference sequence). The CDR3, as DNA: TGTGCCACCAGCCCAGGGGGCGCGGGTACCGGGGAGCTGTTTTTT. Protein product: CATSPGGAGTGELFF. Drawing the rest from reference TRBV15 and TRBJ2-2, the complete variable domain is DAMVIQNPRYQVTQFGKPVTLSCSQTLNHNVMYWYQQKSSQAPKLLFHYYDKDFNNEADTPDNFQSRRPNTSFCFLDIRSPGLGDTAMYLCATSPGGAGTGELFFGEGSRLTVL.